Below, 23 T cell receptor beta chains from the same sample are listed, as sequenced in a study of shared clonotypes between healthy human individuals. Some clones are missing from TCRdb's copy, which holds only in-frame ones; the method was immunoSEQ multiplex PCR. The sample lists 2.5 million or so clones, 90% to 95% occurring once. The sequencing sample was made of naive CD4+ T cells sorted from blood. Noted subset: CD45RA+ positively selected. All receptors derive from a man between 18 and 35 years old in good health.

The rearrangement joins TRBV2 to TRBJ2-2; D is unresolved. The CDR3 has 14 amino acids. V dropped 7 bases and J dropped 0 bases, with 9 bases sitting between them. From germline, CDR1 is SNHLY and CDR2 FYNNEI. Here the CDR3 DNA reads TGTGCCAGCAATCTGAATCCGAACACCGGGGAGCTGTTTTTT. Residues: CASNLNPNTGELFF.

Note on this clone: The sample contains more than one DNA sequence encoding this CDR3. This rearrangement joins TRBV5-1 to TRBJ2-2; D remains ambiguous. CDR3 length equals 12 residues. Germline assignment: CDR1 SGHRS and CDR2 YFSETQ. V dropped 5 bases and J dropped 4 bases, with 6 bases sitting between them. The CDR3 is CASSLPTGELFF. CDR3 bases: TGCGCCAGCAGTCTCCCCACCGGGGAGCTGTTTTTT.

V gene TRBV7-9 combines with J gene TRBJ2-7; maybe TRBD1 (6 bases). The CDR3 spans 13 residues. Germline values: CDR1 SEHNR, CDR2 FQNEAQ (reference sequence). Trimming pared 5 bases from V and 0 bases from J, leaving 8 bases between. The CDR3 is CASSRDISYEQYF. The CDR3, as DNA: TGTGCCAGCAGCCGGGACATCTCCTACGAGCAGTACTTC.

This chain links TRBV29-1 with TRBJ2-5, with D uncertain. Per germline, CDR1 SQVTM and CDR2 ANQGSEA. V shed 4 bases and J shed 5 bases, with 11 bases lying between them. The CDR3 spans 12 residues. The CDR3 region is CSVVVLGETQYF. The DNA of the CDR3 is TGCAGCGTTGTCGTCCTGGGGGAGACCCAGTACTTC.

This clone was seen a single time. The chain joins TRBV7-9 to TRBJ2-1; no definite D call. The ends were cut back, 6 bases at V and 8 bases at J, with 14 bases in the middle. This CDR3 spans 13 amino acids. Germline CDR1 SEHNR, CDR2 FQNEAQ (reference sequence). The CDR3 loop reads CASSSNPTDEQFF. DNA of the CDR3: TGTGCCAGCAGTTCAAACCCGACCGATGAGCAGTTCTTC.

This chain joins TRBV2 and TRBJ1-6, with D tentatively TRBD1 (6 bases). V lost 4 bases and J 7 bases, leaving 14 bases between the germline ends. The germline V gene encodes CDR1 SNHLY and CDR2 FYNNEI. The CDR3 extends over 15 amino acids. This CDR3 reads CASSGEGTPNSPLHF. The DNA for the CDR3 is TGTGCCAGCAGTGGGGAAGGGACACCAAATTCACCCCTCCACTTT.

The chain combines TRBV19 with TRBJ2-5; D is possibly TRBD2 (6 bases). Germline V gene data show CDR1 as LNHDA and CDR2 as SQIVND (reference sequence). V lost 6 bases to trimming and J lost 0 bases, with 11 bases between them. This CDR3 has 14 amino acids. The CDR3 DNA follows: TGTGCCAGTAGCCCCCGGGGGTACCAAGAGACCCAGTACTTC. Encoded protein: CASSPRGYQETQYF.

The V gene is TRBV7-2, the J gene TRBJ2-3, with 7 bases lining up with TRBD2. The CDR3 spans 15 residues. Trimming took 5 bases from V and 1 from J; bases not matched to a gene: 6. The germline V gene has CDR1 SGHTA and CDR2 FQGNSA. CDR3 sequence (DNA): TGTGCCAGCAGCCCTAGCGGCTTCCGCACAGATACGCAGTATTTT. This sequence encodes CASSPSGFRTDTQYF.

The CDR3 here is CASSDAWRDSPLHF. The CDR3 DNA reads TGTGCCAGCAGTGACGCGTGGAGGGATTCACCCCTCCACTTT. This chain connects TRBV6-1 to TRBJ1-6; D gene unclear. CDR1 MNHNS and CDR2 SASEGT come from the germline V gene. Deletions cut 3 bases from V and 8 bases from J, with 11 bases between. This CDR3 region has 14 residues.

The chain combines TRBV11-2 with TRBJ1-1, with D possibly matching TRBD1 (5 bases). The germline gives CDR1 SGHAT, CDR2 FQNNGV. The V and J ends lost 6 bases and 1 base respectively, with 18 bases between them. CDR3 size: 16 residues. The CDR3 DNA sequence: TGTGCCAGCAGTTGGGGCAGCCCTCGGGCGAACACTGAAGCTTTCTTT. Encoded protein: CASSWGSPRANTEAFF. The variable domain in full, completed from reference TRBV11-2 and TRBJ1-1, reads EAGVAQSPRYKIIEKRQSVAFWCNPISGHATLYWYQQILGQGPKLLIQFQNNGVVDDSQLPKDRFSAERLKGVDSTLKIQPAKLEDSAVYLCASSWGSPRANTEAFFGQGTRLTVV.

The chain combines TRBV9 with TRBJ2-2; TRBD2 matches 10 bases. Trimming at V came to 3 bases and at J to 6 bases, leaving 11 bases not matched to a gene. Germline V gene data show CDR1 as SGDLS and CDR2 as YYNGEE. The CDR3 length is 17 residues. The CDR3 nucleotides are TGTGCCAGCAGCGGAACTAGCGGGGCCAAGATAGCCGGGGAGCTGTTTTTT. It encodes CASSGTSGAKIAGELFF.

This clone was recorded a few times. The chain combines TRBV21-1 with TRBJ1-2; TRBD1 is the table's D call and was not checked against the DNA. TRBV21-1 represents a pseudogene. This CDR3 region has 15 residues. The CDR3 region has the DNA TGTGCCAGCAGCAAAGCCTGGGACACGAACTATGGCTACACCTTC. As protein: CASSKAWDTNYGYTF.

The V gene is TRBV6-1, the J gene TRBJ2-6; 8 nucleotides line up with TRBD2. CDR3 length equals 19 residues. CDR1 and CDR2 (germline): MNHNS, SASEGT. V lost 0 bases to trimming and J lost 0 bases; unmatched junction nucleotides: 7. The CDR3 DNA reads TGTGCCAGCAGTGAAGCGCTTCAGCGGGGGAGCTCTGGGGCCAACGTCCTGACTTTC. Protein: CASSEALQRGSSGANVLTF.

The chain has TRBV6-5 and TRBJ2-7; 11 nucleotides align to TRBD1. CDR3 size: 14 residues. From germline, CDR1 is MNHEY and CDR2 SVGAGI. The junction had 3 bases not matched to a gene; V was cut back by 6 bases and J by 2 bases. CDR3 loop: CASRGTGGTYEQYF. CDR3 in DNA: TGTGCCAGCAGGGGGACAGGGGGGACCTACGAGCAGTACTTC.

J is TRBJ1-2 and V is TRBV6-5; tentatively, D is TRBD1 (6 bases). This CDR3 spans 13 amino acids. V lost 6 bases and J lost 5, with 13 bases in between. Germline CDR1 is MNHEY and CDR2 is SVGAGI. The CDR3, as DNA: TGTGCCAGCAGACCGACAGGAAATTATGGCTACACCTTC. Protein: CASRPTGNYGYTF.

This chain uses TRBV7-2 with TRBJ2-7; D perhaps matches TRBD1 (5 bases). Germline V CDR1 and CDR2: SGHTA, FQGNSA. V was trimmed by 1 base and J by 3 bases, leaving 16 bases between them. The CDR3 has 16 amino acids. CDR3 sequence: CASSLEVLGAVYEQYF. CDR3 coding DNA: TGTGCCAGCAGCTTAGAAGTTCTAGGGGCGGTCTACGAGCAGTACTTC.

The gene calls are TRBV7-2 and TRBJ2-5, with D possibly being TRBD1 or TRBD2 (6 bases each). V dropped 0 bases and J dropped 0 bases, with 17 bases sitting between them. Per germline, CDR1 SGHTA and CDR2 FQGNSA. The length of the CDR3 is 18 residues. The CDR3 spells CASSLAASRGPNQETQYF. CDR3 DNA: TGTGCCAGCAGCTTAGCGGCCAGCCGGGGGCCCAACCAAGAGACCCAGTACTTC.

On this clone itself: This CDR3 is also generated by other DNA sequences in the sample. This chain joins TRBV11-2 and TRBJ1-6; 8 bases line up with TRBD1. Unmatched junction bases numbered 3, after V lost 4 bases and J lost 7 bases. The V gene's germline CDR1 is SGHAT and CDR2 FQNNGV. The CDR3 runs to 14 residues. This chain's CDR3 is CASSSGQVNSPLHF. CDR3 in DNA: TGTGCCAGCAGCTCGGGACAGGTCAATTCACCCCTCCACTTT.

The V and J genes are TRBV27 and TRBJ1-2; D uncertain. Germline V gene sequence: CDR1 MNHEY, CDR2 SMNVEV (reference sequence). Trimming cost V 6 bases and J 4 bases, with 21 bases left between them. The CDR3 is made up of 16 amino acids. The CDR3, as DNA: TGTGCCAGCAGACCTACCGCTCTTCCGGGCGGCTATGGCTACACCTTC. This codes for CASRPTALPGGYGYTF.

The chain carries TRBV29-1 and TRBJ1-1; 11 bases agree with TRBD1. J was trimmed by 6 bases and V by 6 bases; bases with no gene match: 6. The germline gives CDR1 SQVTM, CDR2 ANQGSEA. The CDR3 consists of 13 residues. CDR3 region: CSVRRGQGAEAFF. The CDR3 bases are TGCAGCGTCCGGAGGGGACAGGGGGCTGAAGCTTTCTTT.

The DNA for the CDR3 is TGTGCCAGTAGTATACAGCGGGGATCCACAGATACGCAGTATTTT. Its translation: CASSIQRGSTDTQYF. The rearrangement joins TRBV19 to TRBJ2-3; 7 bases fit TRBD2. Germline V gene sequence: CDR1 LNHDA, CDR2 SQIVND (reference sequence). V shed 2 bases and J 2 bases; nucleotides not matched to a gene: 4. This CDR3 is 15 amino acids long.

The chain links TRBV19 to TRBJ2-1; TRBD2 matches at 7 bases. Germline CDR1 reads LNHDA; CDR2 reads SQIVND (reference sequence). The length of the CDR3 is 16 residues. V shed 6 bases, J shed 8 bases, and the junction held 16 bases outside the gene matches. The CDR3 sequence is CASSLVGGTTFYEQFF. Written as DNA, the CDR3 is TGTGCCAGTAGCCTAGTTGGCGGGACTACATTTTATGAGCAGTTCTTC.

The chain uses TRBV6-1 and TRBJ2-7; 8 positions match TRBD1. The germline gives CDR1 MNHNS, CDR2 SASEGT. This CDR3 contains 13 residues. The V segment lost 6 bases and the J segment 5 bases; nucleotides outside the gene matches: 6. CDR3 sequence: CASREPGGHEQYF. In nucleotides, the CDR3 is TGTGCCAGCAGGGAGCCAGGGGGCCACGAGCAGTACTTC.